This T cell receptor beta chain came from a study of cytomegalovirus exposure and HLA in healthy donors. In regard to this clone: Its target is unknown.

The PCR was carried out with 60 Vbeta primers and 13 Jbeta primers. Measured with immunoSEQ multiplex PCR; TCRdb has only the in-frame clones, and not every one. Recorded for this sample: approximately 110,000 clones. Study-wide points: Reports described diagnosis of cytomegalovirus status by the classifier as highly specific and sensitive.

This CDR3 has 18 residues. Trimming at V came to 1 base and at J to 3 bases, leaving 10 bases not matched to a gene. Germline V gene lookup returns CDR1 MNHEY and CDR2 SMNVEV (reference sequence). Material for sequencing was PBMCs. The J gene is TRBJ2-1, the V gene TRBV27; 9 positions agree with TRBD2. The clonotype comes from a man in his fifties or sixties in good health and CMV-seronegative. DNA for the CDR3: TGTGCCAGCAGTTTATTAGGGCTAGCGGGGCGGTACTACAATGAGCAGTTCTTC. Protein: CASSLLGLAGRYYNEQFF.